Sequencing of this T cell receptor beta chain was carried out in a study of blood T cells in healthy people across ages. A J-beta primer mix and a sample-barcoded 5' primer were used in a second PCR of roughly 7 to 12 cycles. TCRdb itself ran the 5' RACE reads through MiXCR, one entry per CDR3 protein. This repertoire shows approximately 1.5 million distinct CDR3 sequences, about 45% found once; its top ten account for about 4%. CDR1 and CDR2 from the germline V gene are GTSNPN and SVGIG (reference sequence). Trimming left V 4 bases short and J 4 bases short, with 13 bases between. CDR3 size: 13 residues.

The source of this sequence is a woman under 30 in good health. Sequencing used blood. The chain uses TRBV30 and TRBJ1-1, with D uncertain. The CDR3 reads CAWTPMGSTEAFF. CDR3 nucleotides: TGTGCCTGGACCCCTATGGGGAGCACTGAAGCTTTCTTT.